Presented here are 17 T cell receptor beta chains from one specimen sequenced in a study of regulatory T cells in long-lasting Graves disease. Time point denoted: newly diagnosed GD, antithyroid drugs for less than 3 months. Scientists built the TCR library using RNA that was extracted from PBMCs. Construction of TCR beta libraries relied on iRepertoire HTBI primers and on Arm-PCR targeting CDR3 regions. TCRdb re-derived calls from the multiplex PCR reads in MiXCR, one entry per CDR3 protein. The data show over 450,000 distinct CDR3 sequences, approximately 12% seen once. These sequences were also reported in another study, on T cells in Graves' hyperthyroidism and ophthalmopathy.

Here the sequenced sample was peripheral blood mononuclear cells (PBMCs), taken at new diagnosis, from a patient treated with antithyroid drugs. These receptors originate from a woman aged 25 to 39 with Graves disease.

V and J are TRBV6-1 and TRBJ2-7; D is possibly TRBD2 (5 bases). The CDR3 has 12 amino acids. Germline V lookup: CDR1 MNHNS, CDR2 SASEGT. Trimming shortened V by 6 bases and J by 10 bases, and 16 bases separated the two germline ends. Written as DNA, the CDR3 is TGTGCCAGCAGGCAAACTAGTCGCGAACAGTACTTC. This gives the protein CASRQTSREQYF.

This clonotype was recorded at least ten times. This sequence joins TRBV11-2 and TRBJ1-2; D remains ambiguous. Germline values: CDR1 SGHAT, CDR2 FQNNGV. Deletions cut 1 base from V and 4 bases from J, with 7 bases between. This CDR3 contains 13 residues. Written as DNA, the CDR3 is TGTGCCAGCAGCTTAGTTCCAGTCTATGGCTACACCTTC. Amino acids: CASSLVPVYGYTF. The full variable domain, its missing parts supplied by reference TRBV11-2 and TRBJ1-2, is EAGVAQSPRYKIIEKRQSVAFWCNPISGHATLYWYQQILGQGPKLLIQFQNNGVVDDSQLPKDRFSAERLKGVDSTLKIQPAKLEDSAVYLCASSLVPVYGYTFGSGTRLTVV.

The chain has TRBV18 and TRBJ2-7; 10 bases line up with TRBD1. CDR1 KGHSH and CDR2 LQKENI come from the germline V gene. The CDR3 is 14 residues long. V lost 3 bases to trimming and J lost 11 bases; unmatched junction nucleotides: 10. CDR3 DNA: TGTGCCAGCTCACCGAACAGACAGGGGGCAAGAGAGTACTTC. This gives the protein CASSPNRQGAREYF. The full variable domain, its missing parts supplied by reference TRBV18 and TRBJ2-7, is NAGVMQNPRHLVRRRGQEARLRCSPMKGHSHVYWYRQLPEEGLKFMVYLQKENIIDESGMPKERFSAEFPKEGPSILRIQQVVRGDSAAYFCASSPNRQGAREYFGPGTRLTVT.

As to this clonotype: A much larger clone sits a single nucleotide away, making a read error possible. This rearrangement joins TRBV5-8 to TRBJ2-3; D uncertain. Trimming pared 0 bases from V and 2 bases from J, leaving 4 bases between. Germline-derived CDR1 and CDR2 are SGHTS and YDEGEE. The CDR3 loop spans 13 amino acids. The CDR3 spells CASSLVTTDTQYF. CDR3 bases: TGTGCCAGCAGCTTGGTCACCACAGATACGCAGTATTTT.

The sample holds a few counts of this clonotype. The V and J genes are TRBV20-1 and TRBJ1-3; no clear D. The germline V gene has CDR1 DFQATT and CDR2 SNEGSKA (reference sequence). CDR3 size: 14 residues. V shed 0 bases and J shed 0 bases, with 6 bases lying between them. The CDR3 spells CSAREGHSGNTIYF. The CDR3 DNA reads TGCAGTGCTAGAGAAGGCCACTCTGGAAACACCATATATTTT.

The sample holds many counts of this clonotype. V and J are TRBV4-3 and TRBJ2-7; 7 bases align to TRBD2. The CDR3 runs to 14 residues. Looked up from germline, CDR1 is LGHNA and CDR2 is YSLEER. V shed 1 base, J shed 3 bases, and the junction held 3 bases outside the gene matches. CDR3 nucleotide sequence: TGCGCCAGCAGCCAAGGCGGGAGCGGCTACGAGCAGTACTTC. Translation: CASSQGGSGYEQYF.

This clonotype occurred many times. The rearrangement joins TRBV28 to TRBJ2-6; D is uncertain. The ends were cut back, 4 bases at V and 0 bases at J, with 7 bases in the middle. The germline V gene encodes CDR1 MDHEN and CDR2 SYDVKM. CDR3 length: 15 amino acids. CDR3 protein: CASSSESSGANVLTF. CDR3 nucleotides: TGTGCCAGCAGTTCAGAGAGCTCTGGGGCCAACGTCCTGACTTTC.

As for this clonotype: A far larger clone is just one base off, so this is likely a read error. The chain joins TRBV2 to TRBJ2-2; D uncertain. Germline CDR1 and CDR2: SNHLY and FYNNEI. This CDR3 is built from 14 residues. Between the trimmed V and J ends, which lost 7 bases and 5 bases, there was a span of 14 bases. CDR3 in amino acids: CASTIPDSTGELFF. DNA of the CDR3: TGTGCCAGCACGATACCCGACTCGACCGGGGAGCTGTTTTTT.

This clonotype was observed at least ten times. The chain couples TRBV27 to TRBJ1-5; the D gene is possibly TRBD1 (6 bases). Trimming left V 5 bases short and J 3 bases short, with 17 bases between. The CDR3 runs 16 residues. The germline V gene has CDR1 MNHEY and CDR2 SMNVEV (reference sequence). CDR3 loop: CASSQGLGGPNQPQHF. CDR3 bases: TGTGCCAGCAGTCAGGGGTTGGGAGGGCCCAATCAGCCCCAGCATTTT.

This chain joins TRBV20-1 and TRBJ1-5; TRBD1 is a possible D gene (5 bases). Germline V gene sequence: CDR1 DFQATT, CDR2 SNEGSKA (reference sequence). Trimming left V 3 bases short and J 0 bases short, with 9 bases between. The CDR3 loop spans 14 amino acids. Here the CDR3 reads CSARDTHSNQPQHF. CDR3 DNA sequence: TGCAGTGCTAGGGACACCCATAGCAATCAGCCCCAGCATTTT.

Many counts were recorded for this clonotype. V usage is TRBV29-1 and J usage is TRBJ2-7; a possible D gene is TRBD2 (6 bases). The CDR3 sequence is 15 residues long. V was cut by 4 bases and J by 3 bases, with 19 bases left in between. CDR1 and CDR2 (germline): SQVTM, ANQGSEA. The CDR3 nucleotides read TGCAGCGTTGTCGGGAGCCCGAGTAGGGGCTACGAGCAGTACTTC. The encoded protein is CSVVGSPSRGYEQYF.

The CDR3 DNA follows: TGTGCCAGTAGTGAAGACCCCGGCGTCATTCAGTACTTC. It translates to CASSEDPGVIQYF. The chain links TRBV19 to TRBJ2-4, with D uncertain. Trimming removed 5 bases at V and 9 bases at J, with 14 bases between. This CDR3 has 13 residues. The germline V gene encodes CDR1 LNHDA and CDR2 SQIVND (reference sequence).

The V gene is TRBV20-1, the J gene TRBJ1-5; D gene unclear. Germline values: CDR1 DFQATT, CDR2 SNEGSKA (reference sequence). V lost 3 bases and J 0 bases, leaving 9 bases between the germline ends. There are 14 residues in the CDR3. The CDR3, as DNA: TGCAGTGCTAGCAGATCATATAGCAATCAGCCCCAGCATTTT. Residues: CSASRSYSNQPQHF.

In this sample, this clonotype turned up many times. The chain employs TRBV3-1 and TRBJ2-5; a possible D gene is TRBD2 (5 bases). From germline, CDR1 is LGHDT and CDR2 YNNKEL (reference sequence). The CDR3 covers 15 residues. Between the trimmed V and J ends, which lost 2 bases and 3 bases, there was a span of 13 bases. Here the CDR3 reads CASSQYAGAKETQYF. CDR3 sequence (DNA): TGTGCCAGCAGCCAATATGCGGGCGCCAAAGAGACCCAGTACTTC.

This clonotype was detected ten times or more. The V gene is TRBV20-1, the J gene TRBJ1-5; D is possibly TRBD1 (6 bases). V gave up 5 bases and J gave up 10 bases, with 18 bases separating them. Germline CDR1 is DFQATT and CDR2 is SNEGSKA (reference sequence). The CDR3 contains 13 residues. The CDR3 region is CSAHDRKLSPQHF. In nucleotides, the CDR3 is TGCAGTGCTCATGACAGGAAATTATCACCCCAGCATTTT.

This clonotype was seen many times. This chain links TRBV27 with TRBJ1-4; tentatively, D is TRBD1 (5 bases). The CDR3 is 14 residues long. V was cut by 6 bases and J by 3 bases, with 11 bases left in between. Germline-derived CDR1 and CDR2 are MNHEY and SMNVEV (reference sequence). The CDR3 DNA follows: TGTGCCAGCAGGGGGACGGCGGCTAATGAAAAACTGTTTTTT. It yields the protein CASRGTAANEKLFF.

This clonotype showed up many times. This chain joins TRBV12-3 or TRBV12-4 and TRBJ1-1; D gene unclear. Trimming left V 3 bases short and J 8 bases short, with 10 bases between. This CDR3 is built from 12 residues. CDR3: CASSFPSREAFF. CDR3 DNA sequence: TGTGCCAGCAGTTTCCCCTCCAGGGAAGCTTTCTTT.